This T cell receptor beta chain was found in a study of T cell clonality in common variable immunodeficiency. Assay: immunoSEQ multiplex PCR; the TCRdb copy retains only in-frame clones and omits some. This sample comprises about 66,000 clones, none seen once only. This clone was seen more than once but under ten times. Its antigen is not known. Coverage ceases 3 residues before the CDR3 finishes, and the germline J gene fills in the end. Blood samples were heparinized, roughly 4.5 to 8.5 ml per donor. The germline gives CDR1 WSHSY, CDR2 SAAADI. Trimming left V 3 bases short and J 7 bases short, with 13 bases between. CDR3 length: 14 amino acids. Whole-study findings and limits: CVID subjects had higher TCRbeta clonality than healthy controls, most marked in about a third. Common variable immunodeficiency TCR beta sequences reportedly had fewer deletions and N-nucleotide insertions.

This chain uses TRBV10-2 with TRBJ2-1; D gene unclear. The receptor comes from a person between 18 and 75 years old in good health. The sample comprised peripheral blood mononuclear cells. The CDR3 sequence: CASSEGTARNEQFF. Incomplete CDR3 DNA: TGCGCCAGCAGTGAAGGCACAGCCCGGAATGAG.